This T cell receptor (beta chain) was profiled in a study of blood T cell repertoires in COVID-19. Study details: The study drew acute and convalescent COVID-19 samples from the United States, Italy and Spain. In each case, the material was cDNA or gDNA derived from T cells, B-cell-depleted T cells, or PBMCs.

The ends were cut back, 3 bases at V and 2 bases at J, with 10 bases in the middle. CDR1 is GTSNPN and CDR2 is SVGIG in the germline V gene (reference sequence). The CDR3 consists of 13 residues. In the authors' methods: Reference gene primer amplification in the assay estimated nucleated cell counts. Repertoires were generated with immunoSEQ multiplex PCR, while TCRdb's copy carries only in-frame clones and drops some. The DNA gave D and trimming, while V, J and clone size come from that table. The sample contains 74,000 or so clones, around 87% of which appear only once. The sequence was collected from a man between 50 and 59 years old with acute or convalescent COVID-19. Sequenced sample: peripheral blood. The genes are TRBV30 and TRBJ1-1; D gene unclear. CDR3 sequence reads: CAWSHYDNTEAFF. The CDR3 DNA reads as TGTGCCTGGAGCCACTACGACAACACTGAAGCTTTCTTT.